These 26 T cell receptor beta chains came from one sample sequenced in a study of blood T cells in healthy people across ages. The second PCR ran about 6 to 12 cycles with a sample-barcoded 5' primer and J-beta primers. Each CDR3 protein is one row after TCRdb ran MiXCR on the 5' RACE reads. The table has nearly 800,000 distinct CDR3 sequences, more than 20% seen once; the top ten hold under 4.5%. These records were also assigned to another study, of T cells of mothers and their children.

Sequencing input: blood. Receptor source: a boy aged 5-17 years in good health.

This clonotype was seen only once. This chain connects TRBV5-1 to TRBJ2-5; TRBD1 matches at 7 bases. TRBJ2-7 explains the end of the DNA better; the J call may be wrong. This CDR3 is built from 15 residues. Germline CDR1 SGHRS, CDR2 YFSETQ. The CDR3 DNA is TGCGCCAGCAGCGTATACAGGGGAAGCTCCTACGAGCAGTACTTC. Translated, it gives CASSVYRGSSYEQYF.

The chain combines TRBV14 with TRBJ1-4; D is undetermined. With 3 bases removed from V and 0 bases from J, the gap between germline ends came to 8 bases. Germline CDR1 and CDR2: SGHDN and FVKESK. CDR3 length: 15 residues. CDR3 sequence reads: CASSQVYATNEKLFF. CDR3 bases: TGTGCCAGCAGCCAGGTCTACGCAACTAATGAAAAACTGTTTTTT.

This clonotype was detected ten times or more. The gene calls are TRBV10-3 and TRBJ2-1; tentatively, D is TRBD1 or TRBD2 (5 bases each). Germline lookup yields CDR1 ENHRY and CDR2 SYGVKD. The CDR3 runs to 14 residues. V was clipped by 8 bases and J by 7 bases, with 18 bases between them. CDR3 sequence: CAISSTVWENEQFF. CDR3 DNA: TGTGCCATCTCCTCGACAGTATGGGAGAATGAGCAGTTCTTC.

The chain recombines TRBV7-6 with TRBJ2-7; 11 bases agree with TRBD2. V lost 5 bases and J lost 7; bases outside the gene matches: 13. Germline V lookup: CDR1 SGHVS, CDR2 FNYEAQ. This CDR3 comprises 16 residues. The CDR3 DNA reads TGTGCCAGCAGCCTGACTAGCGGGGCGGGCCTTGAAGAGCAGTACTTC. Its protein product is CASSLTSGAGLEEQYF.

This clonotype has more than one count but fewer than ten. V usage is TRBV7-3 and J usage is TRBJ2-2; TRBD1 might be the D (5 bases). Germline CDR1 SGHTA, CDR2 FQGTGA. V was clipped by 2 bases and J by 8 bases, with 18 bases between them. The CDR3 runs to 16 residues. In DNA, the CDR3 is TGTGCCAGCAGCTTATTCCCCTCGACAGTCTCTGGGGAGCTGTTTTTT. This gives the protein CASSLFPSTVSGELFF.

This clonotype was detected only a few times. The gene calls are TRBV6-2 or TRBV6-3 and TRBJ2-7; D is perhaps TRBD2 (6 bases). This CDR3 has 15 amino acids. V shed 0 bases and J shed 3 bases, with 12 bases lying between them. Germline-derived CDR1 and CDR2 are MNHEY and SVGEGT. The CDR3 region is CASSYSPRTNYEQYF. The CDR3, as DNA: TGTGCCAGCAGTTACTCGCCTCGGACTAACTACGAGCAGTACTTC.

In regard to this clonotype: At one end the junction does not follow the germline gene, possibly because of a read error. V is TRBV29-1 and J is TRBJ1-6; no firm D call. The germline V gene encodes CDR1 SQVTM and CDR2 ANQGSEA. The CDR3 has 11 residues. CDR3 protein: CSVESGPGLLF. The CDR3 DNA follows: TGCAGCGTTGAAAGTGGGCCAGGCCTCCTATTT.

Only a few counts were recorded for this clonotype. The genes are TRBV7-9 and TRBJ1-2; D gene uncertain. The germline V gene has CDR1 SEHNR and CDR2 FQNEAQ (reference sequence). V lost 5 bases, J lost 8 bases, and 15 bases lay in between. CDR3 size: 13 residues. The CDR3 DNA follows: TGTGCCAGCAGCCATGTGGGCCCCCAGGGCTACACCTTC. It encodes CASSHVGPQGYTF.

V and J are TRBV20-1 and TRBJ2-3, with D uncertain. Germline V CDR1 and CDR2: DFQATT, SNEGSKA (reference sequence). The V gene lost 0 bases and the J gene lost 6 bases, with 4 bases spanning the gap. The CDR3 consists of 11 residues. The CDR3, as DNA: TGCAGTGCTAGAGACCTCGATACGCAGTATTTT. Its protein is CSARDLDTQYF.

The J gene is TRBJ1-1, the V gene TRBV28; D might be TRBD1 (6 bases). The germline gives CDR1 MDHEN, CDR2 SYDVKM. The CDR3 totals 12 residues. V lost 3 bases, J lost 6 bases, and 8 bases lay in between. The CDR3 spells CASSFGQSEAFF. CDR3 DNA: TGTGCCAGCAGTTTTGGACAGTCTGAAGCTTTCTTT.

This clonotype was seen only a few times. The J gene is TRBJ2-7, the V gene TRBV7-2; D possibly corresponds to TRBD2 (6 bases). CDR3 length: 13 amino acids. The V end was cut by 5 bases, the J end by 3 bases, with 11 bases between. Looked up from germline, CDR1 is SGHTA and CDR2 is FQGNSA. The CDR3 loop reads CASSPRDFYEQYF. The CDR3 bases are TGTGCCAGCAGCCCCCGGGACTTCTACGAGCAGTACTTC.

The V and J genes are TRBV28 and TRBJ2-7; 8 nucleotides agree with TRBD2. CDR3 length: 15 amino acids. After removal of 6 bases from V and 3 bases from J, the junction contained 10 bases not matched to a gene. Germline CDR1 and CDR2: MDHEN and SYDVKM. The CDR3 sequence: CASSSLSGGRYEQYF. CDR3 coding DNA: TGTGCCAGCAGCTCCCTATCGGGAGGGCGCTACGAGCAGTACTTC.

This chain joins TRBV5-4 and TRBJ1-3; 9 nucleotides agree with TRBD1. In germline, CDR1 is SGHNT, CDR2 YYREEE (reference sequence). V shed 5 bases, J shed 5 bases, and the junction held 11 bases outside the gene matches. The CDR3 has 16 residues. The CDR3 loop is CASSYDRGSSRNTIYF. The CDR3 DNA is TGTGCCAGCAGTTACGACAGGGGGAGTTCGAGAAACACCATATATTTT.

This clonotype was counted between two and nine times. This sequence joins TRBV7-2 and TRBJ2-3, with a tentative D call TRBD1 (7 bases). Germline V lookup: CDR1 SGHTA, CDR2 FQGNSA. This CDR3 spans 16 amino acids. The V gene lost 2 bases and the J gene lost 1 base, with 13 bases spanning the gap. CDR3 nucleotides: TGTGCCAGCAGCTTATGCTGCGGGACAGGCACAGATACGCAGTATTTT. Translated: CASSLCCGTGTDTQYF.

This clonotype was recorded a few times. This sequence joins TRBV7-2 and TRBJ1-6; no definite D call. V lost 5 bases and J 9 bases, leaving 11 bases between the germline ends. CDR1 is SGHTA and CDR2 is FQGNSA in the germline V gene. The CDR3 is made up of 13 amino acids. Written as DNA, the CDR3 is TGTGCCAGCAGCGGTCGACCGGCTTCACCCCTCCACTTT. Translating it yields CASSGRPASPLHF.

The CDR3 DNA reads as TGTGCCAGCAGCAGCTCGGGACTAGCGGGAGGGCGGTTCGAGCAGTTCTTC. It specifies CASSSSGLAGGRFEQFF. The chain recombines TRBV6-6 with TRBJ2-1; TRBD2 agrees at 16 bases. Germline values: CDR1 MNHNY, CDR2 SVGAGI (reference sequence). The CDR3 sequence is 17 residues long. The ends lost 6 bases at V and 10 bases at J; junction bases unmatched: 12.

This clonotype was counted a single time. The rearrangement joins TRBV12-3 or TRBV12-4 to TRBJ1-2; 10 positions match TRBD1. V shed 2 bases, J shed 7 bases, and the junction held 7 bases outside the gene matches. The CDR3 contains 15 residues. In nucleotides, the CDR3 is TGTGCCAGCAGTTTAACCGGGACAGGGGCATCTGGCTACACCTTC. Protein product: CASSLTGTGASGYTF.

This chain links TRBV4-1 with TRBJ2-5; D may match TRBD1 or TRBD2 (5 bases each). The DNA end is a closer match to TRBJ2-7, so the J assignment may be wrong. CDR3 length equals 16 residues. In germline, CDR1 is MGHRA, CDR2 YSYEKL. CDR3 protein: CASSQEGVGVSYEQYF. The CDR3 bases are TGCGCCAGCAGCCAAGAGGGGGTAGGGGTCTCCTACGAGCAGTACTTC.

This clonotype showed up just once. This chain joins TRBV27 and TRBJ1-4, with D hard to call. Trimming removed 6 bases at V and 7 bases at J, with 18 bases between. CDR1 is MNHEY and CDR2 is SMNVEV in the germline V gene (reference sequence). This CDR3 has 15 residues. This CDR3 is CASRCSGRLAEKLFF. CDR3 in DNA: TGTGCCAGCAGGTGTAGCGGCCGCTTGGCTGAAAAACTGTTTTTT.

This clonotype came up a few times. The CDR3 loop reads CASSFSSNTEAFF. The CDR3 DNA sequence: TGTGCCAGCAGCTTCTCCTCGAACACTGAAGCTTTCTTT. The chain recombines TRBV7-9 with TRBJ1-1; D not resolved. This CDR3 comprises 13 residues. With 3 bases removed from V and 1 base from J, the gap between germline ends came to 6 bases. Looked up from germline, CDR1 is SEHNR and CDR2 is FQNEAQ (reference sequence).

A few counts support this clonotype. J is TRBJ2-5 and V is TRBV4-1, with a weak D call TRBD1 (6 bases). The CDR3 is 15 residues long. CDR1 is MGHRA and CDR2 is YSYEKL in the germline V gene. V was cut by 6 bases and J by 4 bases, with 18 bases left in between. The CDR3 nucleotides read TGCGCCAGCAGGTCCCGGGACAACCAGAGAGAGACCCAGTACTTC. Its protein product is CASRSRDNQRETQYF.

To note about this clonotype: At one of its ends the junction is not consistent with the germline gene, which may arise from a read error. This sequence joins TRBV20-1 and TRBJ2-1; a possible D gene is TRBD1 (6 bases). The end of the DNA fits TRBJ2-7 better, so the J call may be wrong. The CDR3 consists of 15 residues. Germline V gene data show CDR1 as DFQATT and CDR2 as SNEGSKA (reference sequence). The CDR3: CSARSGQSYSCEQYF. The DNA of the CDR3 is TGCAGTGCTAGGAGTGGACAGAGTTACTCCTGCGAGCAGTACTTC.

The V call is TRBV10-3, the J call TRBJ2-5; 7 bases are a match to TRBD2. CDR1 ENHRY and CDR2 SYGVKD come from the germline V gene. CDR3 length equals 13 residues. J gave up 4 bases and V 5 bases, and 4 bases lay outside the gene matches. The CDR3 sequence is CAISTIAGETQYF. Written as DNA, the CDR3 is TGTGCCATCAGTACCATAGCGGGAGAGACCCAGTACTTC.

This clonotype has just a few counts. The chain employs TRBV12-3 or TRBV12-4 and TRBJ2-7, with TRBD1 matching 9 bases. The CDR3 spans 16 residues. Germline trimming cut 0 bases from V and 4 bases from J; bases unmatched to any gene: 7. For the CDR3, the DNA is TGTGCCAGCAGTTTAGCGTTGGAACAGGGGGCGTACGAGCAGTACTTC. It codes for CASSLALEQGAYEQYF.

This clonotype turned up a few times. This CDR3 is CASSPLGTSGRSDTQYF. CDR3 DNA sequence: TGTGCCAGCAGCCCCCTCGGGACTAGCGGGAGATCAGATACGCAGTATTTT. This chain joins TRBV7-9 and TRBJ2-3; TRBD2 agrees at 14 bases. The germline gives CDR1 SEHNR, CDR2 FQNEAQ (reference sequence). V shed 5 bases, J shed 4 bases, and the junction held 8 bases outside the gene matches. This CDR3 has 17 residues.

V gene TRBV10-3 combines with J gene TRBJ2-5; 11 bases are a match to TRBD1. CDR3 size: 14 residues. CDR1 and CDR2 (germline): ENHRY, SYGVKD. The V segment lost 5 bases and the J segment 4 bases; nucleotides outside the gene matches: 3. CDR3 sequence (DNA): TGTGCCATCAGTTCCGGGACAGGGGGAGAGACCCAGTACTTC. Its protein is CAISSGTGGETQYF.